The 14 T cell receptor beta chains presented below share a single source sample, sequenced in a study of T cells after yellow fever vaccination. Each CDR3 protein gets one entry after TCRdb re-called the 5' RACE reads with MiXCR. The sample lists 27,000 or so distinct CDR3 sequences; around 4.8% were seen once. Here the sequenced sample was CD8+ T cells sorted from PBMCs, taken 5 days after the yellow fever booster vaccination. These receptors were obtained from a man aged 25 to 40 who received the YFV17D yellow fever vaccine.

In this sample, this clonotype turned up many times. The V gene is TRBV4-3, the J gene TRBJ2-1; D remains unclear. The CDR3 extends over 13 amino acids. Germline CDR1 reads LGHNA; CDR2 reads YSLEER. The V gene lost 1 base and the J gene lost 4 bases, with 5 bases spanning the gap. The CDR3 spells CASSQGEYNEQFF. The CDR3 region has the DNA TGCGCCAGCAGCCAAGGGGAATACAATGAGCAGTTCTTC.

This clonotype came up many times. Here the CDR3 DNA reads TGCAGTGCTAGCGTCCGACAGGGGAATTCACCCCTCCACTTT. Amino acid sequence: CSASVRQGNSPLHF. The chain joins TRBV20-1 to TRBJ1-6; 8 nucleotides line up with TRBD1. This CDR3 is 14 amino acids long. Germline V lookup: CDR1 DFQATT, CDR2 SNEGSKA (reference sequence). V was clipped by 3 bases and J by 7 bases; unmatched bases: 5.

This clonotype was observed many times. The chain couples TRBV29-1 to TRBJ1-3; weak D call: TRBD1 (6 bases). This CDR3 has 14 residues. V was pared by 5 bases and J by 4 bases, with 15 bases between. Germline loops: CDR1 SQVTM, CDR2 ANQGSEA. The CDR3 sequence is CSVRQASGGNTIYF. CDR3 DNA sequence: TGCAGCGTTCGACAGGCCTCGGGCGGAAACACCATATATTTT. The full variable domain, rest sourced from reference TRBV29-1 and TRBJ1-3, is SAVISQKPSRDICQRGTSLTIQCQVDSQVTMMFWYRQQPGQSLTLIATANQGSEATYESGFVIDKFPISRPNLTFSTLTVSNMSPEDSSIYLCSVRQASGGNTIYFGEGSWLTVV.

This clonotype appeared many times. The chain uses TRBV20-1 and TRBJ1-1; D is undetermined. Trimming removed 6 bases from V and 1 base from J, with 15 bases in between. The length of the CDR3 is 14 residues. Per the germline V gene, CDR1 is DFQATT and CDR2 is SNEGSKA (reference sequence). CDR3 amino acids: CSAINPDSNTEAFF. For the CDR3, the DNA is TGCAGTGCCATTAATCCTGACTCGAACACTGAAGCTTTCTTT.

This clonotype was detected ten times or more. This rearrangement joins TRBV27 to TRBJ2-1, with TRBD1 as a possible D gene (6 bases). The germline V gene encodes CDR1 MNHEY and CDR2 SMNVEV (reference sequence). Between the trimmed V and J ends, which lost 3 bases and 7 bases, there was a span of 16 bases. This CDR3 region has 15 residues. The CDR3 loop is CASSLSLGQTNEQFF. Here the CDR3 DNA reads TGTGCCAGCAGTTTGAGTCTCGGACAGACAAATGAGCAGTTCTTC.

This clonotype was found many times. This chain uses TRBV15 with TRBJ2-3; D may be TRBD2 (5 bases). V lost 0 bases and J lost 0, with 13 bases in between. Germline V gives CDR1 LNHNV, CDR2 YYDKDF (reference sequence). There are 17 residues in the CDR3. This chain's CDR3 is CATSRDWEIHSTDTQYF. The CDR3 DNA follows: TGTGCCACCAGCAGAGATTGGGAGATTCATAGCACAGATACGCAGTATTTT.

This clonotype was observed at least ten times. The chain carries TRBV23-1 and TRBJ2-7; 8 positions agree with TRBD1. TRBV23-1 is flagged as an ORF with uncertain function. Trimming cost V 0 bases and J 5 bases; bases outside gene matches: 18. This CDR3 has 19 residues. CDR3 in DNA: TGCGCCAGCAGTCAATCGACAGGGGCTTGTACAACTAGGCTACACGAGCAGTACTTC. Its protein product is CASSQSTGACTTRLHEQYF.

This clonotype was seen many times. The V gene is TRBV6-2 or TRBV6-3, the J gene TRBJ2-3; TRBD2 agrees at 11 bases. CDR3 length: 14 residues. V was pared by 7 bases and J by 0 bases, with 0 bases of the junction left unmatched. CDR1 MNHEY and CDR2 SVGEGT come from the germline V gene. In DNA, the CDR3 is TGTGCCAGCACTAGCGGGAGGAGCACAGATACGCAGTATTTT. It codes for CASTSGRSTDTQYF.

The table lists this clonotype with many counts. The chain links TRBV7-3 to TRBJ2-1; 8 positions agree with TRBD2. Trimming took 3 bases from V and 4 from J; bases not matched to a gene: 5. CDR3 length: 15 residues. CDR1 is SGHTA and CDR2 is FQGTGA in the germline V gene. The CDR3 DNA is TGTGCCAGCAGCTTTCTCTCGGGAGGGTACAATGAGCAGTTCTTC. It codes for CASSFLSGGYNEQFF.

This clonotype was detected ten times or more. The chain has TRBV7-9 and TRBJ2-3; TRBD1 aligns across 8 bases. CDR1 is SEHNR, CDR2 FQNEAQ, per germline (reference sequence). With V trimmed by 6 bases and J by 3 bases, 2 bases remained unmatched. The CDR3 extends over 13 amino acids. The CDR3 sequence: CASSTGGTDTQYF. CDR3 coding DNA: TGTGCCAGCAGTACAGGGGGAACAGATACGCAGTATTTT.

Many counts were recorded for this clonotype. This chain links TRBV12-3 or TRBV12-4 with TRBJ2-1, with D possibly TRBD1 on 6 matching bases. This CDR3 has 15 residues. V was shortened by 5 bases and J by 8 bases, with 19 bases between the two germline ends. CDR3 bases: TGTGCCAGCAGTCGATCACGTCCAGGGGCCGATGAGCAGTTCTTC. It codes for CASSRSRPGADEQFF.

There are many counts of this clonotype. The chain has TRBV9 and TRBJ1-6, with 11 bases matching TRBD1. CDR3 length: 15 residues. V dropped 3 bases and J dropped 9; count of bases not matched to a gene: 5. Germline assignment: CDR1 SGDLS and CDR2 YYNGEE. The CDR3 loop is CASSAGTGGSSPLHF. For the CDR3, the DNA is TGTGCCAGCAGCGCCGGGACAGGGGGTTCTTCACCCCTCCACTTT.

This clonotype appeared many times. The rearrangement links TRBV7-8 to TRBJ2-5; TRBD2 agrees at 8 bases. CDR1 and CDR2 from the germline V gene are SGHVS and FQNEAQ. With V trimmed by 11 bases and J by 1 base, 12 bases remained unmatched. This CDR3 is 15 amino acids long. This chain's CDR3 is CAGTGGGMPQETQYF. DNA of the CDR3: TGTGCCGGAACGGGAGGGGGGATGCCCCAAGAGACCCAGTACTTC. The full variable domain, in which reference TRBV7-8 and TRBJ2-5 provide the parts outside the CDR3, is GAGVSQSPRYKVAKRGQDVALRCDPISGHVSLFWYQQALGQGPEFLTYFQNEAQLDKSGLPSDRFFAERPEGSVSTLKIQRTQQEDSAVYLCAGTGGGMPQETQYFGPGTRLLVL.

This clonotype was seen ten or more times. V gene TRBV7-8 combines with J gene TRBJ2-7, with D possibly called TRBD1 or TRBD2 (5 bases each). This CDR3 region has 17 residues. Germline values: CDR1 SGHVS, CDR2 FQNEAQ. Trimming stripped 0 bases from V and 1 base from J, with 16 bases between. CDR3: CASSLAPGTTPSYEQYF. DNA of the CDR3: TGTGCCAGCAGCTTAGCACCGGGGACGACGCCTTCCTACGAGCAGTACTTC.